The entry that follows covers one T cell receptor (beta chain) sequence. Its matching antigen is unknown. The record originates from a study of graft-versus-host responses after intestinal transplantation. Overall study: Transplantation in recipients was multivisceral, liver-intestinal, or isolated intestinal. After anti-thymocyte globulin induction, recipients took tacrolimus and steroids for roughly three years.

Generated by immunoSEQ multiplex PCR, the TCRdb table keeps only in-frame clones and is missing some. Among 85,000 to 90,000 clones listed, roughly 90% were seen once. Germline V gives CDR1 MNHEY, CDR2 SVGAGI. This CDR3 has 15 amino acids. Losses at the gene ends were 5 bases for V and 6 bases for J; bases not matched to a gene: 10. The sample in question was unstimulated CD4+ T cells sorted from spleen or lymph node cells, obtained before intestinal transplant. The clonotype originates from a human donor who received an intestinal transplant. The rearrangement uses TRBV6-5 and TRBJ2-7; 10 nucleotides match TRBD1. The CDR3 is CASSGGDRGSREQYF. The CDR3 nucleotides are TGTGCCAGCAGTGGGGGGGACAGGGGTTCGCGCGAGCAGTACTTC.